This T cell receptor beta chain was sequenced in a study of blood T cell repertoires in COVID-19. Overall study: The United States, Italy and Spain were the sources of the acute and convalescent COVID-19 samples. The cDNA or gDNA used as material had been derived from T cells, B-cell-depleted T cells, or PBMCs.

In germline, CDR1 is SGHTS, CDR2 YDEGEE. V was shortened by 0 bases and J by 1 base, with 10 bases between the two germline ends. This CDR3 has 16 residues. Assay used: immunoSEQ multiplex PCR; TCRdb lists only in-frame clones, some missing. The sample records 200,000 to 300,000 clones, approximately 86% being singletons. The participants were between about 18 and 90 years old and came from some 25 US areas. Participants' own reports of clinical history determined their cohort assignment. The sequence was collected from a woman aged 40 to 50 with acute COVID-19. The V and J genes are TRBV5-8 and TRBJ2-2, with TRBD1 as a possible D gene (5 bases). Sequencing was done on a sample of PBMCs or T cells enriched from blood (not recorded which). CDR3 residues: CASSLEGAMNTGELFF. The CDR3 DNA reads TGTGCCAGCAGCTTGGAAGGGGCTATGAACACCGGGGAGCTGTTTTTT.